These 32 T cell receptor beta chains were sequenced from one sample in a study of cytomegalovirus exposure and HLA in healthy donors. The PCR used 60 Vbeta and 13 Jbeta primers. The data were produced by immunoSEQ multiplex PCR, yet TCRdb's version contains in-frame clones alone and is incomplete. The sample contains 150,000 to 180,000 clones, roughly 77% of which appear only once. Sequencing was performed on PBMCs. The source of these receptors is a man aged 25-45 years in good health and CMV-seropositive.

The CDR3 DNA reads TGTGCCAGTAACAGGGGAGGTTACACCGGGGAGCTGTTTTTT. It codes for CASNRGGYTGELFF. This chain joins TRBV19 and TRBJ2-2, with D possibly being TRBD1 (7 bases). CDR3 length: 14 amino acids. V was shortened by 7 bases and J by 3 bases, with 12 bases between the two germline ends. The germline CDR1 and CDR2 sequences are LNHDA and SQIVND (reference sequence).

The genes are TRBV5-4 and TRBJ2-7, with TRBD2 matching over 11 bases. The length of the CDR3 is 13 residues. CDR1 and CDR2 from the germline V gene are SGHNT and YYREEE (reference sequence). The V and J ends lost 4 bases and 7 bases, in that order; junction bases with no gene match: 4. The chain's CDR3 is CASSLTSGKEQYF. The DNA of the CDR3 is TGTGCCAGCAGCCTGACTAGCGGGAAGGAGCAGTACTTC.

The CDR3 region has the DNA TGTGCCTGGGCCTCCGGGACAGGGTCTGGAAACACCATATATTTT. This translates into CAWASGTGSGNTIYF. This rearrangement joins TRBV30 to TRBJ1-3; 9 bases are a match to TRBD1. The germline V gene encodes CDR1 GTSNPN and CDR2 SVGIG (reference sequence). This CDR3 has 15 residues. V lost 5 bases and J lost 1; bases outside the gene matches: 6.

This chain joins TRBV18 and TRBJ2-1, with TRBD1 identical over 7 bases. CDR1 and CDR2 from the germline V gene are KGHSH and LQKENI. The V and J ends lost 11 bases and 7 bases, in that order; junction bases with no gene match: 11. The CDR3 sequence is 13 residues long. The DNA of the CDR3 is TGTGCCTCTCGACAGGGTCTAGGGAATGAGCAGTTCTTC. It is translated as CASRQGLGNEQFF. Looking up the rest from reference TRBV18 and TRBJ2-1 gives the full variable domain: NAGVMQNPRHLVRRRGQEARLRCSPMKGHSHVYWYRQLPEEGLKFMVYLQKENIIDESGMPKERFSAEFPKEGPSILRIQQVVRGDSAAYFCASRQGLGNEQFFGPGTRLTVL.

The V gene is TRBV19, the J gene TRBJ1-1, with 7 bases matching TRBD1. The trim removed 5 bases at V and 0 bases at J, leaving 3 bases unmatched. The CDR3 loop spans 14 amino acids. Germline assignment: CDR1 LNHDA and CDR2 SQIVND (reference sequence). CDR3 in amino acids: CASSWTGLNTEAFF. The CDR3 region has the DNA TGTGCCAGTAGTTGGACAGGTCTGAACACTGAAGCTTTCTTT.

This rearrangement joins TRBV6-1 to TRBJ1-5; TRBD1 agrees at 7 bases. This CDR3 is 19 amino acids long. J gave up 0 bases and V 3 bases, and 14 bases lay outside the gene matches. The germline V gene has CDR1 MNHNS and CDR2 SASEGT. CDR3 protein: CASSDLSGRGTASNQPQHF. In nucleotides, the CDR3 is TGTGCCAGCAGTGACCTTTCGGGCCGAGGGACAGCTAGCAATCAGCCCCAGCATTTT.

V usage is TRBV6-5 and J usage is TRBJ1-1, with 9 bases matching TRBD1. The germline V gene encodes CDR1 MNHEY and CDR2 SVGAGI. This CDR3 is 12 amino acids long. V lost 6 bases, J lost 7 bases, and 3 bases stayed unmatched. The CDR3 spells CASRPGQGEAFF. CDR3 DNA sequence: TGTGCCAGCAGGCCGGGACAGGGTGAAGCTTTCTTT.

The gene calls are TRBV11-2 and TRBJ2-7; no firm D call. The CDR3 totals 14 residues. Looked up from germline, CDR1 is SGHAT and CDR2 is FQNNGV. Trimming took off 1 base at V and 0 bases at J, with 7 bases between the two ends. The CDR3 reads CASSLGYSSYEQYF. The CDR3 bases are TGTGCCAGCAGCTTAGGTTATAGCTCCTACGAGCAGTACTTC. The full variable domain, its missing parts supplied by reference TRBV11-2 and TRBJ2-7, is EAGVAQSPRYKIIEKRQSVAFWCNPISGHATLYWYQQILGQGPKLLIQFQNNGVVDDSQLPKDRFSAERLKGVDSTLKIQPAKLEDSAVYLCASSLGYSSYEQYFGPGTRLTVT.

The chain combines TRBV18 with TRBJ1-1; the match to TRBD1 covers 8 bases. Germline-derived CDR1 and CDR2 are KGHSH and LQKENI. The V and J ends lost 6 bases and 12 bases, in that order; junction bases with no gene match: 15. There are 14 residues in the CDR3. This chain's CDR3 is CASSRRGQEERTFF. For the CDR3, the DNA is TGTGCCAGCTCCAGAAGGGGACAGGAGGAAAGAACTTTCTTT.

This chain connects TRBV29-1 to TRBJ2-3; TRBD2 aligns across 8 bases. Germline CDR1 is SQVTM and CDR2 is ANQGSEA. J gave up 4 bases and V 5 bases, and 8 bases lay outside the gene matches. This CDR3 has 14 residues. The CDR3 is CSVKSGRGADTQYF. DNA of the CDR3: TGCAGCGTTAAAAGCGGGAGAGGGGCAGATACGCAGTATTTT.

The CDR3 DNA is TGTGCCAGCAGCCTGGTACAACTAGCGGGAGATACGCAGTATTTT. Protein product: CASSLVQLAGDTQYF. The genes are TRBV9 and TRBJ2-3; 9 nucleotides align to TRBD2. CDR1 SGDLS and CDR2 YYNGEE come from the germline V gene. With V trimmed by 4 bases and J by 5 bases, 8 bases remained unmatched. The CDR3 totals 15 residues.

This chain joins TRBV5-6 and TRBJ1-4; D might be TRBD1 (6 bases). CDR3 size: 15 residues. CDR1 and CDR2 (germline): SGHDT, YYEEEE. Trimming removed 4 bases from V and 2 bases from J, with 12 bases in between. The CDR3, as DNA: TGTGCCAGCAGCAAAGGACAGCCTACTAATGAAAAACTGTTTTTT. Encoded protein: CASSKGQPTNEKLFF.

This chain joins TRBV27 and TRBJ2-5, with a possible D match to TRBD1 (6 bases). V lost 3 bases to trimming and J lost 9 bases, with 14 bases between them. The CDR3 extends over 13 amino acids. CDR1 MNHEY and CDR2 SMNVEV come from the germline V gene (reference sequence). CDR3 sequence: CASSFAGGEAQYF. For the CDR3, the DNA is TGTGCCAGCAGTTTTGCTGGGGGCGAGGCCCAGTACTTC.

The V and J genes are TRBV19 and TRBJ2-5; D is ambiguous. The CDR3 is 13 amino acids. Germline V gene lookup returns CDR1 LNHDA and CDR2 SQIVND (reference sequence). V lost 2 bases and J lost 3, with 7 bases in between. This chain's CDR3 is CASSISTKETQYF. CDR3 DNA: TGTGCCAGTAGTATAAGTACAAAAGAGACCCAGTACTTC. Full variable domain (rest looked up from reference TRBV19 and TRBJ2-5): DGGITQSPKYLFRKEGQNVTLSCEQNLNHDAMYWYRQDPGQGLRLIYYSQIVNDFQKGDIAEGYSVSREKKESFPLTVTSAQKNPTAFYLCASSISTKETQYFGPGTRLLVL.

The chain recombines TRBV4-3 with TRBJ1-4; tentative D call: TRBD1 (6 bases). Germline loops: CDR1 LGHNA, CDR2 YSLEER. Between the trimmed V and J ends, which lost 1 base and 4 bases, there was a span of 7 bases. CDR3 length: 14 residues. Here the CDR3 reads CASSQGGLNEKLFF. CDR3 nucleotide sequence: TGCGCCAGCAGCCAAGGGGGGCTTAATGAAAAACTGTTTTTT.

This clone was detected a few times. An end of the junction differs from the germline gene, which may be a read error. This rearrangement joins TRBV19 to TRBJ2-1; the match to TRBD1 covers 8 bases. The CDR3 covers 13 residues. The germline CDR1 and CDR2 sequences are LNHDA and SQIVND (reference sequence). The CDR3, as DNA: TGTGCCACTAGTCCCGGGACAGGCTCTGAGCAGTTCTTC. Translated, it gives CATSPGTGSEQFF.

The chain uses TRBV5-1 and TRBJ2-5; no reliable D call. V dropped 4 bases and J dropped 5 bases, with 15 bases sitting between them. The CDR3 sequence is 14 residues long. The germline V gene encodes CDR1 SGHRS and CDR2 YFSETQ. CDR3 region: CASSPSGSQETQYF. The CDR3 coding sequence is TGCGCCAGCAGCCCCTCGGGTAGCCAGGAGACCCAGTACTTC.

The V gene is TRBV19, the J gene TRBJ2-5; 11 bases align to TRBD1. Trimming removed 6 bases from V and 1 base from J; junction bases left unmatched: 1. Germline V gene data show CDR1 as LNHDA and CDR2 as SQIVND (reference sequence). The CDR3 loop spans 14 amino acids. CDR3 sequence: CASRGQGVQETQYF. CDR3 bases: TGTGCCAGTAGGGGACAGGGGGTCCAAGAGACCCAGTACTTC. Together with reference TRBV19 and TRBJ2-5, the CDR3 gives the full variable domain: DGGITQSPKYLFRKEGQNVTLSCEQNLNHDAMYWYRQDPGQGLRLIYYSQIVNDFQKGDIAEGYSVSREKKESFPLTVTSAQKNPTAFYLCASRGQGVQETQYFGPGTRLLVL.

V usage is TRBV9 and J usage is TRBJ2-7; 7 positions agree with TRBD1. This CDR3 spans 14 amino acids. Germline V gene sequence: CDR1 SGDLS, CDR2 YYNGEE. Trimming took 4 bases from V and 2 from J; bases not matched to a gene: 6. CDR3 sequence: CASSPTGPPYEQYF. The CDR3 DNA sequence: TGTGCCAGCAGCCCGACAGGGCCGCCCTACGAGCAGTACTTC.

This chain links TRBV14 with TRBJ1-2; 12 nucleotides line up with TRBD1. The CDR3 runs to 15 residues. J was trimmed by 5 bases and V by 7 bases; bases with no gene match: 8. Per the germline V gene, CDR1 is SGHDN and CDR2 is FVKESK. CDR3 region: CASTTGTGGAYGYTF. The CDR3 bases are TGTGCCAGCACAACCGGGACAGGGGGCGCTTATGGCTACACCTTC.

The chain combines TRBV30 with TRBJ2-1; 9 bases fit TRBD2. Germline CDR1 GTSNPN, CDR2 SVGIG (reference sequence). The CDR3 totals 13 residues. After removal of 0 bases from V and 8 bases from J, the junction contained 2 bases not matched to a gene. The CDR3 reads CAWSVSSGDEQFF. DNA of the CDR3: TGTGCCTGGAGTGTGTCTAGCGGGGATGAGCAGTTCTTC.

This chain uses TRBV19 with TRBJ1-3; TRBD1 aligns across 8 bases. V shed 9 bases, J shed 0 bases, and the junction held 4 bases outside the gene matches. The germline CDR1 and CDR2 sequences are LNHDA and SQIVND (reference sequence). This CDR3 comprises 14 residues. DNA for the CDR3: TGTGCCAGCGGACAGGGTAGCTCTGGAAACACCATATATTTT. Amino acids: CASGQGSSGNTIYF.

The V call is TRBV13, the J call TRBJ1-2; the match to TRBD1 covers 12 bases. Unmatched junction bases numbered 5, after V lost 2 bases and J lost 10 bases. The CDR3 is 14 amino acids. Germline values: CDR1 PRHDT, CDR2 FYEKMQ (reference sequence). The CDR3 nucleotides are TGTGCCAGCAGCTTAACCGGGACAGGGGGCTTCTACACCTTC. As protein: CASSLTGTGGFYTF. Combining the CDR3 with reference TRBV13 and TRBJ1-2 gives the whole variable domain AAGVIQSPRHLIKEKRETATLKCYPIPRHDTVYWYQQGPGQDPQFLISFYEKMQSDKGSIPDRFSAQQFSDYHSELNMSSLELGDSALYFCASSLTGTGGFYTFGSGTRLTVV.

The chain is built from TRBV4-2 and TRBJ1-2; 9 bases fit TRBD1. The trim removed 0 bases at V and 4 bases at J, leaving 12 bases unmatched. The germline V gene has CDR1 LGHNA and CDR2 YNFKEQ. CDR3 size: 18 residues. Here the CDR3 DNA reads TGTGCCAGCAGCCAAGACCCCGGAACAGGGGGCGCGGTCTATGGCTACACCTTC. It encodes CASSQDPGTGGAVYGYTF.

J is TRBJ2-2 and V is TRBV30; 13 bases map to TRBD2. J lost 7 bases, V lost 0 bases, and 5 bases had no gene match. This CDR3 is built from 16 residues. Germline CDR1 reads GTSNPN; CDR2 reads SVGIG (reference sequence). In DNA, the CDR3 is TGTGCCTGGAGTGTGGGACTAGCGGGATCACTCGGGGAGCTGTTTTTT. It encodes CAWSVGLAGSLGELFF.

V gene TRBV14 combines with J gene TRBJ2-6, with 7 nucleotides matching TRBD1. V gave up 5 bases and J gave up 2 bases; unmatched junction bases: 3. Germline V CDR1 and CDR2: SGHDN, FVKESK. The CDR3 covers 15 residues. CDR3 region: CASSFDRAGANVLTF. As DNA, the CDR3 is TGTGCCAGCAGCTTCGACAGGGCTGGGGCCAACGTCCTGACTTTC.

The CDR3 region is CASSLGDNEQFF. CDR3 coding DNA: TGCGCCAGCAGCCTCGGAGACAATGAGCAGTTCTTC. The chain has TRBV5-1 and TRBJ2-1; D remains ambiguous. CDR1 and CDR2 from the germline V gene are SGHRS and YFSETQ. V was shortened by 4 bases and J by 5 bases, with 7 bases between the two germline ends. The CDR3 has 12 residues.

The V call is TRBV29-1, the J call TRBJ2-1, with D possibly matching TRBD2 (5 bases). Germline CDR1 reads SQVTM; CDR2 reads ANQGSEA. This CDR3 has 14 amino acids. Trimming left V 4 bases short and J 3 bases short, with 13 bases between. CDR3 loop: CSVVSGKSYNEQFF. CDR3 coding DNA: TGCAGCGTTGTGTCGGGAAAGAGCTACAATGAGCAGTTCTTC.

V is TRBV30 and J is TRBJ1-6; D gene ambiguous. This CDR3 region has 17 residues. V was cut by 0 bases and J by 5 bases, with 17 bases left in between. The V gene's germline CDR1 is GTSNPN and CDR2 SVGIG (reference sequence). This CDR3 reads CAWSVVFTYRHNSPLHF. In nucleotides, the CDR3 is TGTGCCTGGAGTGTAGTCTTTACTTACAGACATAATTCACCCCTCCACTTT.

The chain couples TRBV14 to TRBJ2-5; TRBD2 matches 9 bases. CDR1 and CDR2 from the germline V gene are SGHDN and FVKESK. There are 18 residues in the CDR3. After removal of 4 bases from V and 5 bases from J, the junction contained 17 bases not matched to a gene. CDR3 residues: CASSPWGASGAGEETQYF. CDR3 DNA sequence: TGTGCCAGCAGCCCATGGGGGGCTAGCGGGGCCGGGGAGGAGACCCAGTACTTC.

This chain connects TRBV28 to TRBJ1-1, with D hard to call. Trimming took off 2 bases at V and 4 bases at J, with 8 bases between the two ends. This CDR3 contains 13 residues. Germline CDR1 MDHEN, CDR2 SYDVKM. CDR3 sequence: CASSLGLPTEAFF. Written as DNA, the CDR3 is TGTGCCAGCAGTTTAGGGCTTCCCACTGAAGCTTTCTTT.

The chain recombines TRBV28 with TRBJ2-1; D may be TRBD2 (6 bases). The CDR3 runs to 15 residues. Trimming removed 6 bases at V and 3 bases at J, with 15 bases between. Germline assignment: CDR1 MDHEN and CDR2 SYDVKM. CDR3 loop: CASSRQAAGYNEQFF. CDR3 DNA: TGTGCCAGCAGCCGGCAGGCAGCGGGCTACAATGAGCAGTTCTTC.